This T cell receptor (beta chain) was recorded in a study of blood T cell repertoires in COVID-19 (dated by TCRdb to the early 2020s). Background for the entire study: Samples covering the acute and convalescent phases of COVID-19 were provided by collaborators in the United States, Italy and Spain. The prospective study material was composed of cDNA or gDNA derived from T cells, B-cell-depleted T cells, or PBMCs. Deeply sampled blood TCRbeta repertoires from subjects exposed to, actively infected with, or recovered from COVID-19 were included in the dataset. The repertoires were made available in a free public database intended to serve as a resource for research on the immune response to SARS-CoV-2. Samples were obtained from the ongoing ImmuneRACE study (first 160 participants) and from 1,254 subjects provided by 6 global collaborators. A de-identified subject ID, COVID-19 status, age in years and sex were almost always included in the sample metadata. HLA class I and class II types, where available, came from metadata supplied by the sample provider rather than from assay-based typing. What the research found in general, with its limitations: Clinical and demographic metadata were provided uncurated, with the amount varying by source and participant.

In the case of this clone: This receptor's antigen is unknown. No base-level quality is on record; no much larger clone is a single base apart.

TCRbeta CDR3 regions were amplified from genomic DNA by means of the immunoSEQ Assay, a bias-controlled multiplex PCR. As for the authors' bioinformatics: The number of nucleated cells in each sample was estimated from the amplification of reference gene primers within the assay. To quantify the absolute abundance of each unique TCRbeta CDR3 rearrangement, sequence reads were collapsed and filtered. Productive Simpson clonality was computed per sample as the square root of Simpson's diversity index over productive rearrangements. The table comes from immuneACCESS by way of TCRdb, which keeps in-frame sequences with V and J called. Part of the clones is missing from these tables; in studies checked, under half for an unresolved V gene and the rest for unknown reasons. That table gives V, J and clone size, and the DNA gave D and trimming. For this sample there are some 310,000 clones; nearly 90% appear just once. The ten largest clonotypes hold around 0.93% of the sample.

V drops 4 bases and J drops 0 bases, leaving 7 bases in between. Measured from the cysteine to the phenylalanine, the CDR3 is 13 residues long. The retained sequence is limited to the CDR3, 39 bases, with the frame set at the first base. The germline V gene (reference sequence) yields SGHNT for CDR1 and YYREEE for CDR2. One collaborating source in Seattle enrolled patients during active infection and followed them longitudinally through the course of disease. Each collaborating institution followed its own protocols to collect whole blood in K2EDTA tubes. For TCRbeta analysis, collaborators shipped samples in one of three forms: frozen whole blood, isolated PBMCs, or DNA extracted from either of those sample types.

The sample was peripheral blood. The V and J segments used are TRBV5-4 and TRBJ1-1, with no confidently assigned D gene. This clonotype was obtained from a woman between 35 and 50 years old with COVID-19, enrolled during active disease. The CDR3 corresponds to CASSSEMNTEAFF. The sequenced DNA: TGTGCCAGCAGCAGCGAGATGAACACTGAAGCTTTCTTT.